This T cell receptor beta chain stems from a study of cytomegalovirus exposure and HLA in healthy donors. Study in general: Sequencing of about 179 million T cells in an earlier analysis found approximately 120 million unique TCR beta sequences. Study-wide results and caveats: 87-base-pair reads could not separate some V segments, including TRBV6-2 and TRBV6-3. Later on, a genetic analysis was performed. It linked a missense variant in DCLRE1C with V- and J-gene trimming of TCR beta.

CDR1 is SGHDN, CDR2 FVKESK, per germline. V lost 1 base and J 0 bases, leaving 13 bases between the germline ends. The length of the CDR3 is 18 residues. As to this clone: Its cognate antigen is unknown.

The PCR made use of 60 Vbeta and 13 Jbeta primers. Sequenced by immunoSEQ multiplex PCR; TCRdb stores in-frame clones only, minus some. The sample includes 100,000 to 150,000 clones, roughly 84% seen only once; the top ten take roughly 1.7%. This chain joins TRBV14 and TRBJ2-6; possibly TRBD1 for D (5 bases). Sample: PBMCs. This receptor was identified in a boy aged 5 to 17 in good health and CMV-seronegative. CDR3 protein: CASSQGTSQASGANVLTF. CDR3 DNA: TGTGCCAGCAGCCAAGGCACTTCACAGGCCTCTGGGGCCAACGTCCTGACTTTC.